The clone carrying this T cell receptor beta chain is deemed medium-sized (0.01 to 0.1%). Its antigen is as yet unknown. V gave up 4 bases and J gave up 2 bases; unmatched junction bases: 11. CDR1 is MNHEY and CDR2 is SMNVEV in the germline V gene (reference sequence). The CDR3 is 16 residues long. Points from the study as a whole: Tumor Tregs overlapped most with tumor, then blood, naive CD4+ cells. The TCR gene usage of tumor memory CD4+ T cells clustered together with blood and lymph node memory CD4+ cells and with lymph node naive CD4+ cells. The larger cohort examined one V-J beta rearrangement, not whole repertoires.

Constant-region reverse primers amplified full-length variable regions, followed by semi-nested Nested Universal Primer A PCR. One entry per CDR3 protein results from TCRdb running MiXCR on the 5' RACE reads. The table lists roughly 9,900 distinct CDR3 sequences, 17% of them singletons, with 3% to 4% in the top ten. Treg sorting used a CD4+CD25+CD127-/low gate. Sequencing input: Tregs sorted from a lymph node. The receptor's source is a female donor with breast cancer. The chain carries TRBV27 and TRBJ2-7; 7 nucleotides match TRBD1. For the CDR3, the DNA is TGTGCCAGCAGTTCCCCCTTACAGGGGCGAACCTACGAGCAGTACTTC. Its protein is CASSSPLQGRTYEQYF.